The 10 T cell receptor beta chains in this list originate from one sample, sequenced in a study of cytomegalovirus exposure and HLA in healthy donors. The PCR made use of 60 Vbeta and 13 Jbeta primers. Method: immunoSEQ multiplex PCR; TCRdb's copy keeps in-frame clones and lacks some. The table records around 180,000 clones, about four fifths of them present only once. The sequencing input was PBMCs. These TCRs come from a woman under 40 in good health and CMV-seropositive.

V is TRBV19 and J is TRBJ1-2, with 7 bases aligning to TRBD1. CDR1 and CDR2 from the germline V gene are LNHDA and SQIVND (reference sequence). Trimming cost V 9 bases and J 5 bases; bases outside gene matches: 15. This CDR3 comprises 15 residues. The CDR3 region is CASSAGTEGGYGYTF. For the CDR3, the DNA is TGTGCCAGCAGTGCCGGGACAGAAGGAGGGTATGGCTACACCTTC.

The chain combines TRBV7-8 with TRBJ1-1, with a weak D call TRBD1 (5 bases). The germline V and J ends were trimmed by 5 bases and 11 bases, with 15 bases remaining between them. This CDR3 comprises 12 residues. Germline CDR1 reads SGHVS; CDR2 reads FQNEAQ. The DNA for the CDR3 is TGTGCCAGCAGCCCTGGGGACTCCGGTGCTTTCTTT. It yields the protein CASSPGDSGAFF.

The V gene is TRBV4-1, the J gene TRBJ1-1; possibly TRBD1 for D (6 bases). CDR1 MGHRA and CDR2 YSYEKL come from the germline V gene. The CDR3 is 17 amino acids. The germline V and J ends were trimmed by 0 bases and 2 bases, with 16 bases remaining between them. The CDR3, as DNA: TGCGCCAGCAGCCAAGATGCGAGCTGGGGGCCAAACACTGAAGCTTTCTTT. It is translated as CASSQDASWGPNTEAFF.

The gene calls are TRBV10-3 and TRBJ2-7, with D perhaps TRBD2 (5 bases). CDR1 and CDR2 (germline): ENHRY, SYGVKD. This CDR3 is built from 17 residues. Trimming cost V 7 bases and J 2 bases, with 24 bases left between them. The CDR3 DNA sequence: TGTGCCATCACGGATCCGGGGTCACCCGTTTTAACCTACGAGCAGTACTTC. It codes for CAITDPGSPVLTYEQYF.

CDR3 region: CASSLAGTAYTYEQYF. The CDR3 nucleotides read TGCGCCAGCAGCTTGGCCGGGACAGCTTACACCTACGAGCAGTACTTC. The chain employs TRBV5-1 and TRBJ2-7; 7 bases are shared with TRBD1. Germline V gene data show CDR1 as SGHRS and CDR2 as YFSETQ. The CDR3 runs 16 residues. After removal of 0 bases from V and 2 bases from J, the junction contained 8 bases not matched to a gene.

This chain links TRBV19 with TRBJ1-3, with unresolved D. From germline, CDR1 is LNHDA and CDR2 SQIVND (reference sequence). V shed 2 bases and J shed 3 bases, with 8 bases lying between them. This CDR3 contains 14 residues. This chain's CDR3 is CASSISGIGNTIYF. CDR3 in DNA: TGTGCCAGTAGTATATCCGGGATTGGAAACACCATATATTTT.

The rearrangement links TRBV5-6 to TRBJ2-7; maybe TRBD1 (5 bases). This CDR3 comprises 15 residues. Between the trimmed V and J ends, which lost 0 bases and 4 bases, there was a span of 14 bases. The germline V gene has CDR1 SGHDT and CDR2 YYEEEE. The CDR3 protein is CASSLGTLTPYEQYF. The CDR3 DNA follows: TGTGCCAGCAGCTTGGGGACACTCACCCCTTACGAGCAGTACTTC.

The chain joins TRBV6-1 to TRBJ1-3; 9 nucleotides align to TRBD1. The CDR3 is 14 residues long. Per the germline V gene, CDR1 is MNHNS and CDR2 is SASEGT. The V gene end was trimmed by 5 bases and the J gene end by 6 bases; junction bases not matched to a gene: 5. CDR3 sequence: CASSLRDRVNTIYF. CDR3 coding DNA: TGTGCCAGCAGTCTAAGGGACAGGGTAAACACCATATATTTT.

J is TRBJ2-1 and V is TRBV2; 12 bases are a match to TRBD2. CDR3 length: 14 residues. J lost 8 bases, V lost 7 bases, and 6 bases had no gene match. The germline V gene has CDR1 SNHLY and CDR2 FYNNEI. The CDR3 is CASTTSGSFYEQFF. The CDR3 coding sequence is TGTGCCAGCACGACTAGCGGGAGCTTCTATGAGCAGTTCTTC.

The chain joins TRBV2 to TRBJ1-5; 7 bases map to TRBD1. Germline values: CDR1 SNHLY, CDR2 FYNNEI. Trimming removed 9 bases from V and 3 bases from J; junction bases left unmatched: 5. This CDR3 is built from 13 residues. Here the CDR3 DNA reads TGTGCCAGTTATGGACAGGTCAATCAGCCCCAGCATTTT. This gives the protein CASYGQVNQPQHF.